The 29 T cell receptor beta chains below come from one sample, sequenced in a study of glioma-infiltrating T cells after dendritic cell vaccination. Time point reported: after dendritic cell vaccination, including at tumor progression/relapse. This table comes from immunoSEQ multiplex PCR, and its TCRdb copy is limited to in-frame clones, with some not included. The sample consists of fewer than 85,000 clones, about nine tenths of them appearing once. Sequencing used blood, obtained after dendritic cell vaccination. The source is a human donor with glioblastoma.

This chain links TRBV5-8 with TRBJ1-6; D call uncertain. The CDR3 consists of 15 residues. V was shortened by 4 bases and J by 0 bases, with 8 bases between the two germline ends. Germline assignment: CDR1 SGHTS and CDR2 YDEGEE. CDR3 bases: TGTGCCAGCAGCCCCAGAAGCTCCTATAATTCACCCCTCCACTTT. Its translation: CASSPRSSYNSPLHF.

V gene TRBV11-3 combines with J gene TRBJ2-3; 7 positions match TRBD2. The V segment lost 0 bases and the J segment 4 bases; nucleotides outside the gene matches: 4. The length of the CDR3 is 15 residues. Germline-derived CDR1 and CDR2 are SGHNT and YENEEA. The CDR3 bases are TGTGCCAGCAGCTTAGATGGGGGAGGGGCAGATACGCAGTATTTT. Amino acids: CASSLDGGGADTQYF.

The chain links TRBV7-2 to TRBJ2-5; D unresolved. The CDR3 loop spans 14 amino acids. The germline V gene encodes CDR1 SGHTA and CDR2 FQGNSA. V dropped 5 bases and J dropped 5 bases, with 15 bases sitting between them. DNA for the CDR3: TGTGCCAGCAGCCCCCACCGGGTTCGGGAGACCCAGTACTTC. It encodes CASSPHRVRETQYF.

The V call is TRBV30, the J call TRBJ1-4; 8 nucleotides align to TRBD1. CDR3 length: 14 amino acids. V lost 3 bases, J lost 4 bases, and 4 bases stayed unmatched. Germline-derived CDR1 and CDR2 are GTSNPN and SVGIG (reference sequence). CDR3 DNA sequence: TGTGCCTGGAGGACACAGGGGGTTAATGAAAAACTGTTTTTT. Its translation is CAWRTQGVNEKLFF.

CDR3 loop: CASSVGRVGQPQHF. CDR3 in DNA: TGTGCCAGCAGCGTGGGCAGGGTGGGGCAGCCCCAGCATTTT. The rearrangement uses TRBV9 and TRBJ1-5; D is possibly TRBD1 (5 bases). There are 14 residues in the CDR3. The V end lost 2 bases, the J end lost 7 bases, and 13 bases lay between the germline ends. From germline, CDR1 is SGDLS and CDR2 YYNGEE.

V usage is TRBV15 and J usage is TRBJ2-3, with a possible D match to TRBD2 (6 bases). V lost 4 bases and J 8 bases, leaving 16 bases between the germline ends. The CDR3 totals 14 residues. Germline lookup yields CDR1 LNHNV and CDR2 YYDKDF (reference sequence). DNA for the CDR3: TGTGCCACCAGCAAAGGGACTTCCTTTCCTACGCAGTATTTT. Translated: CATSKGTSFPTQYF. The whole variable domain, remainder taken from reference TRBV15 and TRBJ2-3, is DAMVIQNPRYQVTQFGKPVTLSCSQTLNHNVMYWYQQKSSQAPKLLFHYYDKDFNNEADTPDNFQSRRPNTSFCFLDIRSPGLGDTAMYLCATSKGTSFPTQYFGPGTRLTVL.

This sequence joins TRBV29-1 and TRBJ2-5; D perhaps matches TRBD1 (6 bases). The germline CDR1 and CDR2 sequences are SQVTM and ANQGSEA. Trimming pared 3 bases from V and 4 bases from J, leaving 9 bases between. The CDR3 extends over 12 amino acids. CDR3: CSVDKGGETQYF. The CDR3 DNA sequence: TGCAGCGTTGACAAAGGGGGAGAGACCCAGTACTTC.

The chain couples TRBV11-2 to TRBJ1-2; no clear D. The CDR3 consists of 13 residues. Trimming left V 1 base short and J 5 bases short, with 8 bases between. Germline CDR1 reads SGHAT; CDR2 reads FQNNGV. The CDR3 region is CASSLGGGYGYTF. CDR3 DNA: TGTGCCAGCAGCTTAGGAGGCGGGTATGGCTACACCTTC.

The chain combines TRBV5-1 with TRBJ1-5; 7 bases line up with TRBD1. Germline V gene data show CDR1 as SGHRS and CDR2 as YFSETQ. The CDR3 contains 15 residues. Unmatched junction bases numbered 8, after V lost 4 bases and J lost 4 bases. CDR3 sequence: CASSRTGDKNQPQHF. In nucleotides, the CDR3 is TGCGCCAGCAGCCGTACAGGGGACAAAAATCAGCCCCAGCATTTT.

This clone was seen once. The chain carries TRBV6-1 and TRBJ1-2; 8 bases match TRBD1. The CDR3 covers 15 residues. The V gene's germline CDR1 is MNHNS and CDR2 SASEGT. The J segment lost 5 bases and the V segment lost 8 bases, leaving 13 bases of the junction unmatched. The CDR3 DNA follows: TGTGCCAGCTGCTTATACCAGGGGGCTGGATATGGCTACACCTTC. This gives the protein CASCLYQGAGYGYTF.

The genes are TRBV29-1 and TRBJ2-2; D is ambiguous. The CDR3 contains 13 residues. V gave up 5 bases and J gave up 0 bases, with 7 bases separating them. Germline lookup yields CDR1 SQVTM and CDR2 ANQGSEA. The CDR3 DNA is TGCAGCGTTCCCCTCGCGAACACCGGGGAGCTGTTTTTT. It is translated as CSVPLANTGELFF.

The chain has TRBV7-9 and TRBJ1-1, with D possibly TRBD1 on 5 matching bases. The CDR3 spans 15 residues. Trimming removed 0 bases at V and 4 bases at J, with 12 bases between. CDR1 and CDR2 from the germline V gene are SEHNR and FQNEAQ (reference sequence). CDR3: CASSLAGGKGTEAFF. For the CDR3, the DNA is TGTGCCAGCAGCTTAGCGGGGGGTAAGGGCACTGAAGCTTTCTTT.

V gene TRBV5-1 combines with J gene TRBJ1-1; no clear D. The CDR3 has 14 amino acids. Germline loops: CDR1 SGHRS, CDR2 YFSETQ. V was clipped by 0 bases and J by 5 bases, with 11 bases between them. The CDR3, as DNA: TGCGCCAGCAGCTTGGTGTCAGGTGGAACTGAAGCTTTCTTT. Its protein is CASSLVSGGTEAFF. The whole variable domain, filled in from reference TRBV5-1 and TRBJ1-1, reads KAGVTQTPRYLIKTRGQQVTLSCSPISGHRSVSWYQQTPGQGLQFLFEYFSETQRNKGNFPGRFSGRQFSNSRSEMNVSTLELGDSALYLCASSLVSGGTEAFFGQGTRLTVV.

This rearrangement joins TRBV11-2 to TRBJ2-7, with a possible D match to TRBD1 (6 bases). This CDR3 is built from 14 residues. Germline loops: CDR1 SGHAT, CDR2 FQNNGV. Between the trimmed V and J ends, which lost 7 bases and 2 bases, there was a span of 15 bases. Written as DNA, the CDR3 is TGTGCCAGCACAACAGGGACGCCGGCCTACGAGCAGTACTTC. It codes for CASTTGTPAYEQYF.

The J gene is TRBJ2-7, the V gene TRBV7-6, with TRBD2 as a possible D gene (6 bases). V lost 5 bases to trimming and J lost 6 bases, with 20 bases between them. The CDR3 is 15 residues long. The germline gives CDR1 SGHVS, CDR2 FNYEAQ. CDR3 DNA sequence: TGTGCCAGCAGCCCCAGGGAGGACCTGGAAGGCGAGCAGTACTTC. Its protein is CASSPREDLEGEQYF. Variable domain in full (rest from reference TRBV7-6 and TRBJ2-7): GAGVSQSPRYKVTKRGQDVALRCDPISGHVSLYWYRQALGQGPEFLTYFNYEAQQDKSGLPNDRFSAERPEGSISTLTIQRTEQRDSAMYRCASSPREDLEGEQYFGPGTRLTVT.

The J gene is TRBJ1-1, the V gene TRBV9; no clear D gene. V lost 0 bases to trimming and J lost 1 base, with 4 bases between them. Per the germline V gene, CDR1 is SGDLS and CDR2 is YYNGEE. CDR3 length equals 13 residues. The CDR3: CASSVVANTEAFF. CDR3 in DNA: TGTGCCAGCAGCGTAGTAGCGAACACTGAAGCTTTCTTT.

The chain has TRBV4-1 and TRBJ2-7, with TRBD2 matching 8 bases. The CDR3 totals 17 residues. Germline V gene sequence: CDR1 MGHRA, CDR2 YSYEKL. Germline trimming cut 4 bases from V and 0 bases from J; bases unmatched to any gene: 11. The CDR3 here is CASSPYPSGSFSYEQYF. The CDR3 DNA reads as TGCGCCAGCAGCCCTTACCCCAGCGGGAGTTTCTCCTACGAGCAGTACTTC.

The chain couples TRBV7-9 to TRBJ1-1; 9 bases fit TRBD1. Trimming removed 0 bases from V and 2 bases from J; junction bases left unmatched: 4. The CDR3 is made up of 16 amino acids. CDR1 SEHNR and CDR2 FQNEAQ come from the germline V gene (reference sequence). This CDR3 is CASSLAPTGGNTEAFF. In nucleotides, the CDR3 is TGTGCCAGCAGCTTAGCCCCGACAGGGGGAAACACTGAAGCTTTCTTT.

CDR3 DNA: TGCGCCAGCAGGACTAGCGGGAGGTTGTCCTACGAGCAGTACTTC. Translated, it gives CASRTSGRLSYEQYF. This chain uses TRBV23-1 with TRBJ2-7; the match to TRBD2 covers 13 bases. TRBV23-1 is given ORF status, its function remaining uncertain. V was clipped by 6 bases and J by 1 base; unmatched bases: 3. The CDR3 consists of 15 residues.

The genes are TRBV5-1 and TRBJ2-5; 9 positions match TRBD2. CDR1 SGHRS and CDR2 YFSETQ come from the germline V gene. The V segment lost 0 bases and the J segment 5 bases; nucleotides outside the gene matches: 8. The CDR3 runs to 16 residues. The CDR3 bases are TGCGCCAGCAGCTTGGTTGGAGCGGGGGGCGGGGAGACCCAGTACTTC. Translating it yields CASSLVGAGGGETQYF. Full variable domain (rest looked up from reference TRBV5-1 and TRBJ2-5): KAGVTQTPRYLIKTRGQQVTLSCSPISGHRSVSWYQQTPGQGLQFLFEYFSETQRNKGNFPGRFSGRQFSNSRSEMNVSTLELGDSALYLCASSLVGAGGGETQYFGPGTRLLVL.

On this clone: Because the CDR3's place on the DNA is in doubt, the DNA is left out and the CDR3 is given as listed by TCRdb. V gene TRBV21-1 combines with J gene TRBJ1-2; TRBD1, the table's D call, lacks a check against the DNA. TRBV21-1 is a known pseudogene. The length of the CDR3 is 18 amino acids, counting both ends. The CDR3 protein is CASSKVGVGARADYGYTF.

This chain links TRBV29-1 with TRBJ2-7; D is possibly TRBD1 (6 bases). V dropped 6 bases and J dropped 3 bases, with 12 bases sitting between them. CDR3 length: 12 residues. The V gene's germline CDR1 is SQVTM and CDR2 ANQGSEA. The CDR3 spells CSVEQGNYEQYF. CDR3 bases: TGCAGCGTCGAACAGGGAAACTACGAGCAGTACTTC.

This clone was recorded a few times. The chain combines TRBV10-3 with TRBJ2-1; 8 nucleotides line up with TRBD2. CDR1 ENHRY and CDR2 SYGVKD come from the germline V gene. With V trimmed by 3 bases and J by 9 bases, 7 bases remained unmatched. This CDR3 has 14 amino acids. This CDR3 reads CAISESGRLSEQFF. CDR3 nucleotide sequence: TGTGCCATCAGTGAAAGCGGGAGACTGAGTGAGCAGTTCTTC.

V gene TRBV4-1 combines with J gene TRBJ1-5, with 7 bases aligning to TRBD1. J gave up 7 bases and V 4 bases, and 7 bases lay outside the gene matches. This CDR3 is 14 amino acids long. Germline assignment: CDR1 MGHRA and CDR2 YSYEKL. The DNA for the CDR3 is TGCGCCAGCAGCCGCGACAGGGCTAGACAGCCCCAGCATTTT. Translation: CASSRDRARQPQHF.

The chain couples TRBV28 to TRBJ2-5, with TRBD2 matching 7 bases. CDR3 size: 13 residues. Unmatched junction bases numbered 4, after V lost 7 bases and J lost 2 bases. Germline CDR1 reads MDHEN; CDR2 reads SYDVKM. DNA for the CDR3: TGTGCCAGCACCACGGGGGGACAAGAGACCCAGTACTTC. Translated, it gives CASTTGGQETQYF.

This clone was counted a few times. V and J are TRBV7-6 and TRBJ2-7; D may be TRBD2 (6 bases). Germline CDR1 SGHVS, CDR2 FNYEAQ. The V end was cut by 4 bases, the J end by 0 bases, with 13 bases between. The CDR3 is 15 residues long. In DNA, the CDR3 is TGTGCCAGCAGCTCCTCCCCCGGGGGCTCCTACGAGCAGTACTTC. This translates into CASSSSPGGSYEQYF.

The chain carries TRBV5-4 and TRBJ2-1; 10 bases agree with TRBD1. J lost 4 bases, V lost 0 bases, and 4 bases had no gene match. The CDR3 sequence is 16 residues long. CDR1 is SGHNT and CDR2 is YYREEE in the germline V gene (reference sequence). CDR3 protein: CASSLAGTGEYNEQFF. CDR3 coding DNA: TGTGCCAGCAGCTTGGCCGGGACAGGGGAGTACAATGAGCAGTTCTTC.

This rearrangement joins TRBV12-5 to TRBJ1-1; 8 nucleotides match TRBD1. The CDR3 runs 12 residues. CDR1 and CDR2 from the germline V gene are LGHNT and FRNRAP. J gave up 9 bases and V 4 bases, and 4 bases lay outside the gene matches. In nucleotides, the CDR3 is TGTGCTAGTGGTTCCTACAGGGGGAAAGCTTTCTTT. Translating it yields CASGSYRGKAFF.

This chain uses TRBV12-5 with TRBJ2-2; tentatively, D is TRBD2 (5 bases). CDR3 length equals 13 residues. V was cut by 1 base and J by 5 bases, with 5 bases left in between. The germline gives CDR1 LGHNT, CDR2 FRNRAP. CDR3 sequence: CASGLGGTGELFF. CDR3 nucleotide sequence: TGTGCTAGTGGTTTGGGAGGGACCGGGGAGCTGTTTTTT.